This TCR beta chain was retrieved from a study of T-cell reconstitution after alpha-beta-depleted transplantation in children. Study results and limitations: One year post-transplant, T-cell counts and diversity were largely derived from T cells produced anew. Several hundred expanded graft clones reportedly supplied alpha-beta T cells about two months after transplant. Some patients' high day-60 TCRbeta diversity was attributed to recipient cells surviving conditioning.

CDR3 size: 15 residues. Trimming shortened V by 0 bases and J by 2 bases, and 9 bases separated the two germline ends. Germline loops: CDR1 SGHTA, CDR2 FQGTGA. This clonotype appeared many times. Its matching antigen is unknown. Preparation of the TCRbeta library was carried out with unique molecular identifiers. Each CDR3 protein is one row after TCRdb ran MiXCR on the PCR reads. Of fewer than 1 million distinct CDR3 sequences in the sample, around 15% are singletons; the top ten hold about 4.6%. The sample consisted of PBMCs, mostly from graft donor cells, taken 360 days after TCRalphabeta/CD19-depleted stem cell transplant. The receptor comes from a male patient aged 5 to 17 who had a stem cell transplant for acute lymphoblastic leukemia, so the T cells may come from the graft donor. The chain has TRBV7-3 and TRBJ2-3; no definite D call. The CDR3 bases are TGTGCCAGCAGCTTAACGGGCCTTGCCACAGATACGCAGTATTTT. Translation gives CASSLTGLATDTQYF.